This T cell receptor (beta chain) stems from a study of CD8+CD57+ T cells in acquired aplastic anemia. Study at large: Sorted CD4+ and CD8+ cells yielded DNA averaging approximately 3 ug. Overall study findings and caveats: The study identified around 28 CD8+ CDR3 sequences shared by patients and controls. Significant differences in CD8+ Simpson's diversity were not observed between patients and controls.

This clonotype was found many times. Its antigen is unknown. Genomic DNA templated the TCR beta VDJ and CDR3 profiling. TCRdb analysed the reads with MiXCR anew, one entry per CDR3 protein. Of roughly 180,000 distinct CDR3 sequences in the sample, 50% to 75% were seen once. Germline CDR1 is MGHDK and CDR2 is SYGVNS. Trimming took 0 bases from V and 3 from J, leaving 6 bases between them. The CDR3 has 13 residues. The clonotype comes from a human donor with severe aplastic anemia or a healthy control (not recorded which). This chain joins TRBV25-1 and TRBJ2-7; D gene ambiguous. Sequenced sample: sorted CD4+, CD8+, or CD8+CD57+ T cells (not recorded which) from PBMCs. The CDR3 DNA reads TGTGCCAGCAGTGAATACTCTGGCTACGAGCAGTACTTC. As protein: CASSEYSGYEQYF.